This T cell receptor beta chain is drawn from a study of T cell repertoires in cytomegalovirus infection. The CDR3 is 17 amino acids. CDR1 and CDR2 (germline): SGHTA, FQGNSA. V was pared by 0 bases and J by 0 bases, with 9 bases between. TCRdb re-derived calls from the reads in MiXCR, one entry per CDR3 protein. This table holds roughly 81,000 distinct CDR3 sequences, 3.5% to 4.5% found once. Study-wide findings and caveats: Identification of carriers of CMV plus the relevant HLA was performed using cumulative public TCR beta family frequency.

This clonotype was seen at least ten times. Antigen: not known. The chain joins TRBV7-2 to TRBJ1-6; D gene uncertain. Source material: PBMCs. The receptor comes from a human donor in good health (CMV status not recorded). Some clones in this sample may be carry-over from other donors' samples. The CDR3, as DNA: TGTGCCAGCAGCTTAGCGGCCCGAAGCTCCTATAATTCACCCCTCCACTTT. Residues: CASSLAARSSYNSPLHF.